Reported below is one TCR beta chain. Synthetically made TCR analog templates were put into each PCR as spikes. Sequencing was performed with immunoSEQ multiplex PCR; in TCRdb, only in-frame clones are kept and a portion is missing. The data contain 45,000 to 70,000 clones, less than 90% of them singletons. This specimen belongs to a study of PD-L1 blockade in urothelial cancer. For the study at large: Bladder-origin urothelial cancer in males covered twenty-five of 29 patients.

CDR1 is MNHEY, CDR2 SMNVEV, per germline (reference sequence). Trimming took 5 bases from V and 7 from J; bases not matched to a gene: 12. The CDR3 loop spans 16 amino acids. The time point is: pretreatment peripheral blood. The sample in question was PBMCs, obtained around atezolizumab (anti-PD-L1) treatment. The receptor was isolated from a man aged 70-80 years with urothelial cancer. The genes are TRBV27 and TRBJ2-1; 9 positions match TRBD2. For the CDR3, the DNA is TGTGCCAGCAGTCCCGAAGGGCGGGAGGGCCCGAATGAGCAGTTCTTC. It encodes CASSPEGREGPNEQFF.